Listed below are T cell receptor beta chains from one sample, sequenced in a study of T cell repertoires in cytomegalovirus infection. Their target antigens are unknown. Using its own MiXCR run on the reads, TCRdb lists one record per CDR3 protein. The sample contains around 900,000 distinct CDR3 sequences, roughly 31% of which appear only once. The sample consisted of cultured CD8+ T cells from PBMCs, taken from culture after CMV antigen stimulation. The receptors originated from a human donor in good health (CMV status not recorded). Some clones in this sample may be carry-over from other donors' samples. The CDR3 runs from the conserved cysteine through the conserved F or W. The D gene is left open where the match is weak. Clone size is shown for a subset of rows, as once, few, many or a class of expanded clone.

V,size,J,D,DNA,CDR3
TRBV7-8,many,TRBJ2-3,.,TGTGCCAGCAGCTTATATGGTCGGTCCACAGATACGCAGTATTTT,CASSLYGRSTDTQYF
TRBV7-6,.,TRBJ2-2,TRBD1,TGTGTCAGCAGCCCTACAGGGGAGTCAAACACCGGGGAGCTGTTTTTT,CVSSPTGESNTGELFF
TRBV7-2,many,TRBJ2-7,.,TGTGCCAGCAGCCTTAGGGGCAGGGACGGCTGGTACGAGCAGTACTTC,CASSLRGRDGWYEQYF
TRBV7-9,.,TRBJ1-4,.,TGTGCCAGCAGCTTAGGGACAGCCTATTTGTTTTTT,CASSLGTAYLFF
TRBV27,.,TRBJ2-1,.,TGTGCCAGCAGGTTTAGCAGGGACAATGAGCAGTTCTTC,CASRFSRDNEQFF
TRBV7-9,.,TRBJ1-2,.,TGTGCCAGCGGATCTGGAGGGGTGGGCTATGGCTACACCTTC,CASGSGGVGYGYTF
TRBV19,.,TRBJ2-3,.,TGTGCCAGTAGTATGGGGGGTTTCACAGATACGCAGTATTTT,CASSMGGFTDTQYF
TRBV13,once,TRBJ1-5,.,TGTGCCAGCAGTTTTACCCCCCTTCAGCCCCAGCATTTT,CASSFTPLQPQHF
TRBV7-6,many,TRBJ1-1,TRBD1,TGTGCCAGCAGCGTAGGACAGGGAATGAACACTGAAGCTTTCTTT,CASSVGQGMNTEAFF
TRBV4-1,once,TRBJ1-4,.,TGCGCCAGCAGCCAAGAGGAGAGGGGGTTGTTTGAAAAACTGTTTTTT,CASSQEERGLFEKLFF
TRBV7-9,few,TRBJ1-6,.,TGTGCCAGCAGAGGATTTGAGGCTAATTCACCCCTCCACTTT,CASRGFEANSPLHF
TRBV27,many,TRBJ1-2,.,TGTGCCAGCAGTTTTGATGGCGGTAACTATGGCTACACCTTC,CASSFDGGNYGYTF
TRBV7-2,.,TRBJ1-1,.,TGTGCCAGCAGCTTATCATCGTTGTTGTCTGTAAGATCGGGCACTGAAGCTTTCTTT,CASSLSSLLSVRSGTEAFF
TRBV4-3,once,TRBJ2-2,TRBD1,TGCGCCAGCAGCCAAGATTTCGACAGGGCCGTTACCGGGGAGCTGTTTTTT,CASSQDFDRAVTGELFF
TRBV10-3,few,TRBJ2-1,.,TGTGCCATCCTCTATCAGGCCAGTTCCTACAATGAGCAGTTCTTC,CAILYQASSYNEQFF
TRBV4-1,.,TRBJ2-2,.,TGCGCCAGCAGCCAAGTTTGGGGGCAGAACACCGGGGAGCTGTTTTTT,CASSQVWGQNTGELFF
TRBV12-3/TRBV12-4,few,TRBJ1-1,TRBD1,TGTGCCAGCAGTCATGTCCCTGGACAGGGGAGGAACACTGAAGCTTTCTTT,CASSHVPGQGRNTEAFF
TRBV12-3/TRBV12-4,many,TRBJ2-1,TRBD1,TGTGCCAGCAGCCCCGGACAGGGTCCGTTCTTC,CASSPGQGPFF
TRBV4-2,.,TRBJ2-5,.,TGTGCCAGCAGCCAAGGAGGGGGGGGTCCCCAAGAGACCCAGTACTTC,CASSQGGGGPQETQYF
TRBV12-3/TRBV12-4,few,TRBJ1-6,.,TGTGCCAGCAGCCCCTTTACTAGCTCCTATAATTCACCCCTCCACTTT,CASSPFTSSYNSPLHF
TRBV12-3/TRBV12-4,few,TRBJ1-1,.,TGTGCCAGCAGAAAGGAGGGTAACACTGAAGCTTTCTTT,CASRKEGNTEAFF
TRBV28,.,TRBJ2-1,.,TGTGCCAGCAGTTTAATCAGGGCAGGGGTGGCCAATGAGCAGTTCTTC,CASSLIRAGVANEQFF